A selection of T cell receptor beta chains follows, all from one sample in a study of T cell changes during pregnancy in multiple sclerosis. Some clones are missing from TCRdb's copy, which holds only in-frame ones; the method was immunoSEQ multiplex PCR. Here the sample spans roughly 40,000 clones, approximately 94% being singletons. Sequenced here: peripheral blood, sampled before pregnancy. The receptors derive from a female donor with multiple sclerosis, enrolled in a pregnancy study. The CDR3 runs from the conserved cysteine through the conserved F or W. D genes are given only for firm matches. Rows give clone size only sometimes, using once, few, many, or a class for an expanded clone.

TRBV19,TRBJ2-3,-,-,CASTPQRPYTDTQYF,TGTGCCAGTACCCCCCAGCGGCCCTACACAGATACGCAGTATTTT
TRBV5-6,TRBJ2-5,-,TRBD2,CASSRGGAQETQYF,TGTGCCAGCAGCCGGGGGGGAGCACAAGAGACCCAGTACTTC
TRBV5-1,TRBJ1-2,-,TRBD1,CASSLNPGTGGNGYTF,TGCGCCAGCAGCTTGAACCCCGGGACAGGGGGGAATGGCTACACCTTC
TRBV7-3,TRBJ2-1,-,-,CASSRNRVTYNEQFF,TGTGCCAGCAGCCGAAACCGGGTCACCTACAATGAGCAGTTCTTC
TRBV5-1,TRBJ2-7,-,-,CASSLSRAYEQYF,TGCGCCAGCAGCCTTTCACGAGCCTACGAGCAGTACTTC
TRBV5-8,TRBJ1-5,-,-,CASSSKPGQPQHF,TGTGCCAGCAGCTCGAAACCAGGGCAGCCCCAGCATTTT
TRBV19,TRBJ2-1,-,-,CASRPGTNYNEQFF,TGTGCCAGTAGACCCGGGACAAACTACAATGAGCAGTTCTTC
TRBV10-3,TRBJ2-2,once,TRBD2,CAITEYSLAENTGELFF,TGTGCCATCACCGAATACAGTCTAGCGGAGAACACCGGGGAGCTGTTTTTT
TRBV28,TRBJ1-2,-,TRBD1,CASSFGTGGDYGYTF,TGTGCCAGCAGTTTCGGGACAGGGGGCGACTATGGCTACACCTTC
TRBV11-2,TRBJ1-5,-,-,CASSLVQGGPDQPQHF,TGTGCCAGCAGCTTAGTCCAGGGTGGTCCGGATCAGCCCCAGCATTTT
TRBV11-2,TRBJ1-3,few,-,CASSYKPASSGNTIYF,TGTGCCAGCAGCTACAAACCCGCCTCTTCTGGAAACACCATATATTTT
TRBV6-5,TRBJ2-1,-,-,CASSFQTSAGEQFF,TGTGCCAGCAGTTTCCAGACTAGTGCGGGCGAGCAGTTCTTC
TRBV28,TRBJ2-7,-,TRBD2,CASSLVAGGSYEQYF,TGTGCCAGCAGTTTGGTAGCGGGAGGGTCCTACGAGCAGTACTTC
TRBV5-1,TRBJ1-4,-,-,CASSLGGLGEKLFF,TGCGCCAGCAGCTTGGGCGGGTTAGGGGAAAAACTGTTTTTT
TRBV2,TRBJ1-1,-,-,CASYIKAFF,TGTGCCAGCTATATAAAAGCTTTCTTT
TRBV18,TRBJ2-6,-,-,CASSPWTSRASGANVLTF,TGTGCCAGCTCACCCTGGACATCTCGGGCCTCTGGGGCCAACGTCCTGACTTTC
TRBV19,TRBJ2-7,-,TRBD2,CASSITAGATYEQYF,TGTGCCAGTAGTATTACAGCGGGAGCGACCTACGAGCAGTACTTC
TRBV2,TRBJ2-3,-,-,CASGRMGTDTQYF,TGTGCCTCGGGAAGGATGGGCACAGATACGCAGTATTTT
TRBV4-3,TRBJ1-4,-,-,CASSQEGQGNEKLFF,TGCGCCAGCAGCCAAGAAGGTCAGGGAAATGAAAAACTGTTTTTT
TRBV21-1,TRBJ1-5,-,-,CASSRGQGAFNQPQHF,TGTGCCAGCAGCAGAGGACAGGGGGCATTCAATCAGCCCCAGCATTTT
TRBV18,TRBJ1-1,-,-,CASRQVETTEAFF,TGTGCCAGCCGACAGGTTGAAACCACTGAAGCTTTCTTT
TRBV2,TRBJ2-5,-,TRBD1,CASSRATGLETQYF,TGTGCCAGCAGTCGAGCGACAGGGCTGGAGACCCAGTACTTC
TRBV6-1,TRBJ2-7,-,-,CASSEVGGSEQYF,TGTGCCAGCAGTGAGGTGGGGGGTTCCGAGCAGTACTTC
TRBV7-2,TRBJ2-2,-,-,CASSLDGGAHTGELFF,TGTGCCAGCAGCTTAGATGGGGGGGCGCACACCGGGGAGCTGTTTTTT
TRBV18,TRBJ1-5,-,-,CASSPPGGGSNQPQHF,TGTGCCAGCTCACCACCGGGAGGGGGTTCCAATCAGCCCCAGCATTTT
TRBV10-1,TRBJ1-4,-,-,CASSESCREGNLATNEKLFF,TGCGCCAGCAGTGAGTCTTGCAGGGAGGGAAACCTTGCAACTAATGAAAAACTGTTTTTT
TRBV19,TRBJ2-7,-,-,CASRATGVGYEQYF,TGTGCCAGTAGGGCGACAGGTGTAGGGTACGAGCAGTACTTC
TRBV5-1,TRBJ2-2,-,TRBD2,CASSGSSGRASGELFF,TGCGCCAGCAGCGGGTCTAGCGGGAGGGCCTCCGGGGAGCTGTTTTTT
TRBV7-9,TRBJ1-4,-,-,CASSFSPVTNEKLFF,TGTGCCAGCAGCTTCAGTCCAGTAACTAATGAAAAACTGTTTTTT
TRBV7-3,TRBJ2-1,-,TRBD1,CASSPRQGYEQFF,TGTGCCAGCAGCCCAAGACAGGGCTATGAGCAGTTCTTC
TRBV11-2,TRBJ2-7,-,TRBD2,CASSAGLAGGVQYF,TGTGCCAGCAGCGCGGGACTAGCGGGAGGCGTGCAGTACTTC
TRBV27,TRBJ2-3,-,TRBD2,CASSPTSGGTDTQYF,TGTGCCAGTAGCCCGACTAGCGGGGGCACAGATACGCAGTATTTT
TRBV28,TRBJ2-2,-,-,CASSFWQGSTGELFF,TGTGCCAGCAGTTTTTGGCAGGGGAGTACCGGGGAGCTGTTTTTT
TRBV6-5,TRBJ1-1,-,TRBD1,CASAGTGPRETEAFF,TGTGCCAGCGCCGGGACAGGCCCGCGGGAAACTGAAGCTTTCTTT
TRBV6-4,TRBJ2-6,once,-,CASSERYEANVLTF,TGTGCCAGCAGTGAGAGGTACGAGGCCAACGTCCTGACTTTC
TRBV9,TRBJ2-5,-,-,CASSPRDSNKMGTQYF,TGTGCCAGCAGCCCGCGGGACAGTAATAAAATGGGGACCCAGTACTTC
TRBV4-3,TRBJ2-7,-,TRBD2,CASSQDVGLQGGAPEQYF,TGCGCCAGCAGCCAAGATGTTGGCCTCCAGGGAGGGGCTCCCGAGCAGTACTTC
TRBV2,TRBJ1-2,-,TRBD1,CASSELNRDSAYGYTF,TGTGCCAGCAGTGAGCTCAACCGGGACAGCGCCTATGGCTACACCTTC
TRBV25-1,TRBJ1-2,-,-,CASSETSYQGGYTF,TGTGCCAGCAGTGAGACTTCATACCAGGGGGGCTACACCTTC
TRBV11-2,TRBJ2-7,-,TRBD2,CASSLGGLAGVRLSEQYF,TGTGCCAGCAGCTTAGGCGGACTAGCGGGAGTTCGGCTTTCCGAGCAGTACTTC
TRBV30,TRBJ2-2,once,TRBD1,CAWSADRSPNTGELFF,TGTGCCTGGAGTGCGGACAGGTCTCCGAACACCGGGGAGCTGTTTTTT
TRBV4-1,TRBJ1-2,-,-,CASSQVLGRLDYFYGYTF,TGCGCCAGCAGCCAAGTCTTGGGCAGGCTCGACTATTTTTATGGCTACACCTTC